Described below is a single T cell receptor beta chain sequence and its context. Its antigen is not known. The sample originates from a study of regulatory T cells in long-lasting Graves disease. Building the TCR beta libraries relied on iRepertoire HTBI primers, and CDR3 regions underwent Arm-PCR. TCRdb reprocessed the multiplex PCR reads via MiXCR and lists one record per CDR3 protein. The sample lists 440,000 or so distinct CDR3 sequences; about 15% were seen once. Study-wide findings and caveats: With persistent disease, TRBV28, TRBJ1-2 and TRBJ2-5 were the favored segments. Peripheral blood was the sole material, not thyroid tissue. Less diverse TCR repertoires were seen in persistent Graves' patients than in newly diagnosed ones.

Specified time point: newly diagnosed GD, antithyroid drugs for less than 3 months. Isolated PBMC RNA provided the starting material for the TCR library. Trimming took 3 bases from V and 9 from J, leaving 15 bases between them. The CDR3 contains 14 residues. The same sample was also used in a study of T cells in Graves' hyperthyroidism and ophthalmopathy.

J is TRBJ1-5 and V is TRBV12-3 or TRBV12-4; D uncertain. Source: peripheral blood mononuclear cells (PBMCs), taken at new diagnosis, from a patient treated with antithyroid drugs. This clonotype was sampled from a woman younger than 45 with Graves disease. CDR3 DNA sequence: TGTGCCAGCAGTTTCGCAGGTACTCAGCGGCCCCAGCATTTT. Translated: CASSFAGTQRPQHF.